The rows below give T cell receptor beta chains drawn from one sample of a study of blood T cell repertoires in COVID-19. TCRdb keeps only in-frame clones here, not all; method: immunoSEQ multiplex PCR. The sample includes roughly 150,000 clones, 80% of them seen just once. Sequenced: PBMCs or T cells enriched from blood (not recorded which). The receptors derive from a man aged 40-49 years who had recovered from COVID-19. CDR3s leave out the opening cysteine and the closing phenylalanine or tryptophan. D genes are given only for firm matches. Size values are once, few and many counts, or a class for expanded clones, and some rows have none.

d_call j_call v_call clone_size cdr3_aa
NA TRBJ2-2 TRBV5-1 NA ASSLDVRRGTGELF
NA TRBJ2-5 TRBV6-1 NA ASSDWQGKETQY
NA TRBJ2-3 TRBV9 NA ASSEVHRESTDTQY
NA TRBJ1-2 TRBV10-2 NA ASSETAYGYT
TRBD1 TRBJ1-2 TRBV7-9 NA ASTTNRDRLLYGYT
TRBD1 TRBJ1-2 TRBV12-3/TRBV12-4 NA ASSEQGVGGYT
TRBD2 TRBJ2-2 TRBV7-3 NA ASSYRTSGVYTGELF
NA TRBJ1-2 TRBV5-4 NA ASSLDASRHGYT
NA TRBJ2-7 TRBV11-2 NA ASSLVGDSHEQY
TRBD1 TRBJ1-4 TRBV5-1 NA ASRLTGDNEKLF
NA TRBJ2-1 TRBV19 NA ASQQGGLYNEQF
NA TRBJ2-1 TRBV4-1 NA ASSQKGGVAPTYNEQF
TRBD2 TRBJ2-3 TRBV11-2 NA ASSYGGTSTDTQY
NA TRBJ1-3 TRBV19 NA ASSIKAGLVAGNTIY
NA TRBJ2-7 TRBV7-3 NA ASSRGSEQY
TRBD2 TRBJ2-1 TRBV6-2/TRBV6-3 NA ASSYSLGRRGGNNEQF
NA TRBJ2-3 TRBV5-1 NA ASSQFGGTVTDTQY
NA TRBJ1-1 TRBV11-2 NA ASSLDRAGGAF
TRBD1 TRBJ1-2 TRBV19 NA ASSMRQGEGPGYT
TRBD1 TRBJ1-1 TRBV3-1/TRBV3-2 NA ASSQEGQGGTGYAEAF
TRBD1 TRBJ1-2 TRBV5-1 NA ASSSGQAGAYGYT
NA TRBJ1-3 TRBV30 NA AWSVRDNGLEGNTIY
NA TRBJ2-7 TRBV2 NA ASRELDGENYEQY
NA TRBJ1-4 TRBV2 many ASSSETRSVEKLF
NA TRBJ2-3 TRBV29-1 NA SVNSPSTDTQY
NA TRBJ1-1 TRBV2 NA ASNDYRGGNTEAF
NA TRBJ1-2 TRBV6-2/TRBV6-3 NA ASSYRTVKGYT
NA TRBJ2-2 TRBV11-3 NA ASSADGKPGGGELF
NA TRBJ1-1 TRBV4-2 NA ASSPNAGVNTEAF
NA TRBJ1-1 TRBV7-3 NA ASSLWGGTNTEAF
NA TRBJ1-3 TRBV9 NA ASSGSGGGNTIY
TRBD2 TRBJ2-2 TRBV5-6 few ASSFRSGGATGELF
TRBD2 TRBJ2-5 TRBV19 NA ASSGSGAETQY
NA TRBJ2-3 TRBV7-3 NA ASSSQGGYRAGADTQY
NA TRBJ1-2 TRBV30 few AWSQSNYGYT
NA TRBJ1-2 TRBV5-6 NA ASSQGTLGGYT
TRBD2 TRBJ2-5 TRBV18 NA ASSPQLGTSEETQY
TRBD1 TRBJ1-2 TRBV10-3 NA AITGGGQGINYGYT
TRBD1 TRBJ1-5 TRBV7-9 NA ASSYGQGHQPQH
NA TRBJ1-1 TRBV30 NA AWSRPQAGTEAF
NA TRBJ2-1 TRBV7-3 NA ASSLNPTLASEQF
NA TRBJ1-1 TRBV7-9 NA ASSFGRDEAF
TRBD2 TRBJ2-2 TRBV6-4 NA ASSGTSRGGELF
NA TRBJ1-4 TRBV7-9 NA ASSFKSLEKLF
NA TRBJ2-1 TRBV9 NA ASSANYRNNEQF
TRBD2 TRBJ2-3 TRBV27 NA ASSGGLAFADTQY
NA TRBJ2-1 TRBV21-1 few ASSKVAGPGFRDLF
NA TRBJ2-2 TRBV7-6 NA ASSLDQGAGTGELF
TRBD1 TRBJ2-1 TRBV5-1 NA ASSLEWTGVYNEQF
NA TRBJ1-5 TRBV18 few ASSPLDSNQPQH
NA TRBJ1-5 TRBV30 NA ACGGEQGSNQPQH
NA TRBJ2-3 TRBV5-4 NA ASKSPGENTDTQY
NA TRBJ2-2 TRBV25-1 NA ASSRDFNTGELF